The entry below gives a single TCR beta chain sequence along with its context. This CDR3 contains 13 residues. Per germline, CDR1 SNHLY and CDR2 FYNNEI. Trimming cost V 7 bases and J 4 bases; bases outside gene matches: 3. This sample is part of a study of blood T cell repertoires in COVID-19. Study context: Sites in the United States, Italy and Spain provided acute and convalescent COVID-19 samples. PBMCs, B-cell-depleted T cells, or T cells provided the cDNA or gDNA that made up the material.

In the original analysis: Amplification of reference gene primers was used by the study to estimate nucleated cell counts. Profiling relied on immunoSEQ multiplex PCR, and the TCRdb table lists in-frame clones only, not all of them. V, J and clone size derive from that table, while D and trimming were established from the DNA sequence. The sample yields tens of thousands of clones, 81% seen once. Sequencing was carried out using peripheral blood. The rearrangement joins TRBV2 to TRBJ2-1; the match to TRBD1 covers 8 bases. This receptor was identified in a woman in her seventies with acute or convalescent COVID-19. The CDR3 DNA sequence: TGTGCCAGCAATCAGGGGGCTTACAATGAGCAGTTCTTC. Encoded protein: CASNQGAYNEQFF. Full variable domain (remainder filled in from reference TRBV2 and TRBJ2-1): EPEVTQTPSHQVTQMGQEVILRCVPISNHLYFYWYRQILGQKVEFLVSFYNNEISEKSEIFDDQFSVERPDGSNFTLKIRSTKLEDSAMYFCASNQGAYNEQFFGPGTRLTVL.